The 16 T cell receptor beta chains in this list originate from one sample, sequenced in a study of cytomegalovirus exposure and HLA in healthy donors. The method was immunoSEQ multiplex PCR; TCRdb's version includes in-frame clones alone and lacks a portion of them. The data hold 120,000 or so clones, with around nine tenths observed a single time. The sequencing input was PBMCs. The receptors derive from a young man in good health and CMV-seronegative.

Here the CDR3 reads CAIRTTSGRAGEQFF. The CDR3 DNA follows: TGTGCCATCAGGACGACTAGCGGGAGGGCAGGTGAGCAGTTCTTC. The chain employs TRBV10-3 and TRBJ2-1; 14 bases are a match to TRBD2. Germline V CDR1 and CDR2: ENHRY, SYGVKD. CDR3 length equals 15 residues. After removal of 6 bases from V and 9 bases from J, the junction contained 7 bases not matched to a gene.

This chain connects TRBV29-1 to TRBJ1-2; D is possibly TRBD1 (5 bases). Trimming removed 4 bases from V and 4 bases from J, with 13 bases in between. The germline CDR1 and CDR2 sequences are SQVTM and ANQGSEA. This CDR3 has 13 amino acids. This CDR3 reads CSVGSRGAYGYTF. The CDR3 nucleotides read TGCAGCGTTGGCTCACGCGGGGCCTATGGCTACACCTTC.

The J gene is TRBJ1-6, the V gene TRBV7-8; D unresolved. The CDR3 is 17 amino acids. The germline V and J ends were trimmed by 1 base and 3 bases, with 13 bases remaining between them. Per germline, CDR1 SGHVS and CDR2 FQNEAQ. CDR3 amino acids: CASSLETDLLYNSPLHF. In nucleotides, the CDR3 is TGTGCCAGCAGCTTAGAAACAGACCTACTCTATAATTCACCCCTCCACTTT.

The rearrangement links TRBV10-3 to TRBJ1-2; tentatively, D is TRBD1 (5 bases). CDR1 is ENHRY, CDR2 SYGVKD, per germline. V was clipped by 2 bases and J by 5 bases, with 9 bases between them. CDR3 size: 13 residues. The CDR3 DNA reads TGTGCCATCAGTGAGCCAGGGCGATATGGCTACACCTTC. It encodes CAISEPGRYGYTF.

This clone has a handful of counts. The chain has TRBV4-1 and TRBJ2-7, with a tentative D call TRBD1 (6 bases). The CDR3 runs 14 residues. Trimming stripped 3 bases from V and 2 bases from J, with 11 bases between. CDR1 is MGHRA and CDR2 is YSYEKL in the germline V gene. The CDR3 nucleotides read TGCGCCAGCAGCCATAGGACAGCCACCTACGAGCAGTACTTC. Amino acid sequence: CASSHRTATYEQYF.

J is TRBJ2-7 and V is TRBV21-1; the table's D call of TRBD2 was not tested on the DNA. TRBV21-1 is a pseudogene segment. The CDR3 has 14 residues. The CDR3 is CATLVASSSYEQYF. The CDR3 coding sequence is TGTGCCACCCTGGTAGCGAGTAGCTCCTACGAGCAGTACTTC.

This chain joins TRBV5-1 and TRBJ1-2; D might be TRBD1 (6 bases). The V and J ends lost 3 bases and 3 bases respectively, with 15 bases between them. The CDR3 extends over 15 amino acids. Germline CDR1 SGHRS, CDR2 YFSETQ. In nucleotides, the CDR3 is TGCGCCAGCAGCTCGGACCCCACAGGGCACTATGGCTACACCTTC. Amino acid sequence: CASSSDPTGHYGYTF.

This chain links TRBV27 with TRBJ2-7; 10 bases agree with TRBD1. The V segment lost 3 bases and the J segment 5 bases; nucleotides outside the gene matches: 7. From germline, CDR1 is MNHEY and CDR2 SMNVEV (reference sequence). The CDR3 contains 15 residues. CDR3 DNA: TGTGCCAGCAGTTTGTTCGGGACAGGGGCCCACGAGCAGTACTTC. This sequence encodes CASSLFGTGAHEQYF.

The rearrangement uses TRBV15 and TRBJ2-5; TRBD1 matches 7 bases. Germline V gene sequence: CDR1 LNHNV, CDR2 YYDKDF (reference sequence). The trim removed 5 bases at V and 2 bases at J, leaving 5 bases unmatched. There are 14 residues in the CDR3. CDR3 residues: CATSVTDRQETQYF. In nucleotides, the CDR3 is TGTGCCACCAGCGTAACGGACAGGCAAGAGACCCAGTACTTC.

Here the CDR3 DNA reads TGCGCCAGCAGCTTGGGGGACTACCTCTACGAGCAGTACTTC. Translation gives CASSLGDYLYEQYF. The chain couples TRBV5-1 to TRBJ2-7, with TRBD2 matching over 7 bases. CDR1 and CDR2 from the germline V gene are SGHRS and YFSETQ. Trimming at V came to 0 bases and at J to 3 bases, leaving 3 bases not matched to a gene. The CDR3 spans 14 residues.

The rearrangement joins TRBV6-6 to TRBJ2-1; D not resolved. The germline gives CDR1 MNHNY, CDR2 SVGAGI (reference sequence). V lost 5 bases and J lost 4, with 12 bases in between. This CDR3 region has 14 residues. DNA of the CDR3: TGTGCCAGCAGTGGAGTCATGTTGTACAATGAGCAGTTCTTC. Protein: CASSGVMLYNEQFF.

The gene calls are TRBV7-8 and TRBJ1-4; perhaps TRBD1 as D (6 bases). Trimming removed 1 base at V and 8 bases at J, with 17 bases between. Germline loops: CDR1 SGHVS, CDR2 FQNEAQ. This CDR3 has 16 amino acids. The CDR3 nucleotides are TGTGCCAGCAGCTTAGGCAGGGAGGGGGTGAACGAAAAACTGTTTTTT. Encoded protein: CASSLGREGVNEKLFF.

V and J are TRBV5-4 and TRBJ2-4, with 9 bases fitting TRBD2. The junction had 2 bases not matched to a gene; V was cut back by 2 bases and J by 8 bases. This CDR3 region has 13 residues. The germline V gene encodes CDR1 SGHNT and CDR2 YYREEE (reference sequence). The CDR3, as DNA: TGTGCCAGCAGCTTTCAGCGGGAGGACATTCAGTACTTC. Translating gives CASSFQREDIQYF.

The rearrangement uses TRBV4-1 and TRBJ2-1; D possibly corresponds to TRBD2 (5 bases). This CDR3 contains 15 residues. The germline V gene has CDR1 MGHRA and CDR2 YSYEKL. Trimming removed 6 bases at V and 6 bases at J, with 18 bases between. DNA of the CDR3: TGCGCCAGCAGACCGGTGGTGGGAGTTCTCAATGAGCAGTTCTTC. This translates into CASRPVVGVLNEQFF.

The chain links TRBV18 to TRBJ2-7, with 10 bases identical to TRBD1. In germline, CDR1 is KGHSH, CDR2 LQKENI. There are 15 residues in the CDR3. J lost 5 bases, V lost 3 bases, and 7 bases had no gene match. The CDR3 DNA reads as TGTGCCAGCTCACCCCCGGGACAGGGGCCCCACGAGCAGTACTTC. It encodes CASSPPGQGPHEQYF.

This rearrangement joins TRBV7-2 to TRBJ2-2; D gene uncertain. Germline V gives CDR1 SGHTA, CDR2 FQGNSA. This CDR3 is 13 amino acids long. Trimming stripped 2 bases from V and 6 bases from J, with 7 bases between. CDR3: CASSLYRAGELFF. CDR3 DNA: TGTGCCAGCAGCTTATACAGAGCCGGGGAGCTGTTTTTT.